This T cell receptor (beta chain) is drawn from a study of kidney transplant recipient with SARS-CoV-2 infection. TCRdb reanalysed the reads using MiXCR and keeps one entry per CDR3 protein. The sample records under 300,000 distinct CDR3 sequences, roughly 26% being singletons. This clonotype was counted at least ten times. This CDR3 has 15 amino acids. CDR1 is KGHSH, CDR2 LQKENI, per germline. After removal of 3 bases from V and 1 base from J, the junction contained 0 bases not matched to a gene. This rearrangement joins TRBV18 to TRBJ2-6, with 7 bases that match TRBD1. This specimen consisted of a blood sample, obtained at baseline and between days 110 and 120 from a kidney transplant recipient. This receptor was taken from a male patient in his thirties who had COVID-19 and was a kidney transplant recipient. T cells may partly derive from the graft donor. The chain's CDR3 is CASSPTGSGANVLTF. Here the CDR3 DNA reads TGTGCCAGCTCACCGACAGGGTCTGGGGCCAACGTCCTGACTTTC.